The text below deals with one T cell receptor beta chain. Method: immunoSEQ multiplex PCR; TCRdb's copy keeps in-frame clones and lacks some. The data contain 80,000 or so clones, 70% to 85% of them singletons. The record originates from a study of radiotherapy plus CTLA-4 blockade in lung cancer. The CDR3 is made up of 14 amino acids. Germline V gene data show CDR1 as SNHLY and CDR2 as FYNNEI. Trimming removed 4 bases at V and 2 bases at J, with 8 bases between. V usage is TRBV2 and J usage is TRBJ1-4; no clear D gene. The specimen comprised peripheral blood, sampled from a patient treated with radiotherapy plus ipilimumab. The TCR originated in a human donor with non-small cell lung cancer who had stable disease on radiotherapy plus ipilimumab. CDR3 protein: CASSVAVTNEKLFF. The CDR3 nucleotides read TGTGCCAGCAGTGTGGCCGTTACTAATGAAAAACTGTTTTTT.